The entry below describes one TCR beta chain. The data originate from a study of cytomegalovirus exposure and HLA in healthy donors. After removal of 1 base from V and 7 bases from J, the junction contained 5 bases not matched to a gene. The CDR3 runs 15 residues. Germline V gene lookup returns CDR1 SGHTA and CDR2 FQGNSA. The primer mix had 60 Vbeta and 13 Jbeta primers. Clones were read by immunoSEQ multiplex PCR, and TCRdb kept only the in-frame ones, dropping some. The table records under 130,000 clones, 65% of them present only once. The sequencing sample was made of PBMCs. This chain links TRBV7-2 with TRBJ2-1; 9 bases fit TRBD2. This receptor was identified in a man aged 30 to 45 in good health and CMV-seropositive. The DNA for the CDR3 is TGTGCCAGCAGCTTAGAGCGGGGGGTGTGGAATGAGCAGTTCTTC. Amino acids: CASSLERGVWNEQFF.